This TCR gamma chain is from a study of gammadelta T cells in human blood (dated by TCRdb to 2018 to 2021). Study-wide conclusions, independent of this receptor: In the study, polyclonal expansion of innate gamma-delta T cells immediately after birth was reported to appear to be driven by microbial exposure.

By how much of the sample it makes up, this clone is hyperexpanded (1% or more). This receptor's antigen is unknown. Per-base quality was not reported, and no clone a single base away is much larger than it. Germline trimming amounts to 0 bases on V and 10 bases on J, with 0 as the count of junction bases outside the gene matches. The cysteine opens and the phenylalanine closes a CDR3 of 14 amino acids. The kept DNA is CDR3 alone, 42 bases in frame from the first base. As encoded in the germline V gene (reference sequence), CDR1 is GITISATS while CDR2 is ISYDGTV. Library prep was done by RT-PCR. The reads were generated on an Illumina MiSeq. The public reads were reprocessed by TCRdb using CATT, and rows of matching DNA were later combined. The sample records over a hundred gamma-chain clones, over 2.5% of which are singletons. The ten largest clones add up to about 60% of the sample.

The chain links TRGV9 with TRGJP. This TCR was sampled from a human donor. Material: Vgamma9Vdelta2 gamma-delta T cells from infant blood. The bases read TGTGCCTTGTGGGAGGTGTTGGGCAAAAAAATCAAGGTATTT. This yields the protein CALWEVLGKKIKVF.